A selection of T cell receptor beta chains follows, all from one sample in a study of molecular identifiers for immune sequencing clone quantification. TCRdb reprocessed the PCR reads with MiXCR, giving one entry per CDR3 protein. The sample has approximately 500,000 distinct CDR3 sequences, less than 30% seen once. Sequenced material: naive CD8+ T cells from blood, with Jurkat cell RNA spiked in. These receptors were taken from a human donor in good health. Some libraries in this study had Jurkat cell RNA spiked in. Both conserved end residues are part of each CDR3. The order of the fields is clone size, D gene, V gene, J gene, CDR3 length, CDR3 DNA, CDR3 protein. The D gene is left open where the match is weak. Size values are once, few and many counts, or a class for expanded clones, and some rows have none.

abundance: many; d_gene: TRBD1; v_gene: TRBV29-1; j_gene: TRBJ1-1; len: 16; CDR3nt: TGCAGCGTTGAAGACCCAAAACAGGGGTTTACCACTGAAGCTTTCTTT; CDR3aa: CSVEDPKQGFTTEAFF
abundance: -; d_gene: TRBD1; v_gene: TRBV6-6; j_gene: TRBJ1-1; len: 14; CDR3nt: TGTGCCAGCAGATACCCAGGGGGGGACACTGAAGCTTTCTTT; CDR3aa: CASRYPGGDTEAFF
abundance: -; d_gene: -; v_gene: TRBV7-2; j_gene: TRBJ2-7; len: 18; CDR3nt: TGTGCCAGCAGCCTCCTCCCGGGACGGGGTATAACTTCCTACGAGCAGTACTTC; CDR3aa: CASSLLPGRGITSYEQYF
abundance: -; d_gene: -; v_gene: TRBV28; j_gene: TRBJ2-7; len: 15; CDR3nt: TGTGCCAGCAGAATGGCATGGGATCTCCTCTACGAGCAGTACTTC; CDR3aa: CASRMAWDLLYEQYF
abundance: many; d_gene: -; v_gene: TRBV14; j_gene: TRBJ2-3; len: 13; CDR3nt: TGTGCCAGCAGCCAGATCCACCCACCTACGCAGTATTTT; CDR3aa: CASSQIHPPTQYF
abundance: -; d_gene: -; v_gene: TRBV27; j_gene: TRBJ2-7; len: 13; CDR3nt: TGTGCCAGCAGTGTGCAGGGAATCCCTGAGCAGTACTTC; CDR3aa: CASSVQGIPEQYF
abundance: many; d_gene: TRBD1; v_gene: TRBV15; j_gene: TRBJ2-5; len: 16; CDR3nt: TGTGCCACCAGCAGAGTTGGGACAGGGGGCCAAGAGACCCAGTACTTC; CDR3aa: CATSRVGTGGQETQYF
abundance: few; d_gene: TRBD1; v_gene: TRBV6-5; j_gene: TRBJ2-1; len: 15; CDR3nt: TGTGCCAGCAGTTACGCCGGGACAGGGCGGAATGAGCAGTTCTTC; CDR3aa: CASSYAGTGRNEQFF
abundance: few; d_gene: TRBD2; v_gene: TRBV13; j_gene: TRBJ2-1; len: 13; CDR3nt: TGTGCCAGCAGCTTAGTAGCGGGAGGTGAGCAGTTCTTC; CDR3aa: CASSLVAGGEQFF
abundance: -; d_gene: -; v_gene: TRBV5-5; j_gene: TRBJ2-2; len: 16; CDR3nt: TGTGCCAGCAGCTTGGTTGCAGGACCGAACACCGGGGAGCTGTTTTTT; CDR3aa: CASSLVAGPNTGELFF
abundance: few; d_gene: -; v_gene: TRBV30; j_gene: TRBJ1-5; len: 16; CDR3nt: TGTGCCTGGAGTTCCACCCAGCGGAATAGCAATCAGCCCCAGCATTTT; CDR3aa: CAWSSTQRNSNQPQHF
abundance: many; d_gene: -; v_gene: TRBV7-9; j_gene: TRBJ2-5; len: 15; CDR3nt: TGTGCCAGCAGCTTGGCTCGGGGGACACAAGAGACCCAGTACTTC; CDR3aa: CASSLARGTQETQYF
abundance: few; d_gene: -; v_gene: TRBV7-9; j_gene: TRBJ1-2; len: 13; CDR3nt: TGTGCCAGCAGGCACAATCAGGTCTATGGCTACACCTTC; CDR3aa: CASRHNQVYGYTF
abundance: -; d_gene: -; v_gene: TRBV9; j_gene: TRBJ2-3; len: 16; CDR3nt: TGTGCCAGCAGCGTAGAGGGCGGATCTGGCACAGATACGCAGTATTTT; CDR3aa: CASSVEGGSGTDTQYF
abundance: -; d_gene: -; v_gene: TRBV6-5; j_gene: TRBJ1-1; len: 15; CDR3nt: TGTGCCAGCAGTTACTCCGTTCAAGATAACACTGAAGCTTTCTTT; CDR3aa: CASSYSVQDNTEAFF
abundance: -; d_gene: -; v_gene: TRBV7-9; j_gene: TRBJ2-5; len: 13; CDR3nt: TGTGCCAGCAGTTCGGACGGGGGATGGCCCCAGTACTTC; CDR3aa: CASSSDGGWPQYF
abundance: few; d_gene: TRBD2; v_gene: TRBV19; j_gene: TRBJ2-3; len: 18; CDR3nt: TGTGCCAGTAGTATATGTAGGCCAGCGGGAGTGTTCACAGATACGCAGTATTTT; CDR3aa: CASSICRPAGVFTDTQYF
abundance: -; d_gene: TRBD2; v_gene: TRBV4-2; j_gene: TRBJ2-3; len: 18; CDR3nt: TGTGCCAGCAGCCGTACCGGGACTAGCGGGATTTCAGGGGATACGCAGTATTTT; CDR3aa: CASSRTGTSGISGDTQYF
abundance: -; d_gene: TRBD2; v_gene: TRBV5-1; j_gene: TRBJ2-5; len: 15; CDR3nt: TGCGCCAGCAGCTATAGCGGGAGACCTCAAGAGACCCAGTGCTTC; CDR3aa: CASSYSGRPQETQCF
abundance: few; d_gene: -; v_gene: TRBV9; j_gene: TRBJ2-3; len: 14; CDR3nt: TGTGCCGGCAGCGTAGTAGGACGGACAGATACGCAGTATTTT; CDR3aa: CAGSVVGRTDTQYF
abundance: many; d_gene: -; v_gene: TRBV4-1; j_gene: TRBJ2-3; len: 16; CDR3nt: TGCGCCAGCAGCCAAGAACAGGGCTTTGGGACAGATACGCAGTATTTT; CDR3aa: CASSQEQGFGTDTQYF
abundance: -; d_gene: TRBD1; v_gene: TRBV7-8; j_gene: TRBJ2-5; len: 14; CDR3nt: TGTGGCAGCAGCACGGACAGGGAACAAGAGACCCAGTACTTC; CDR3aa: CGSSTDREQETQYF
abundance: -; d_gene: TRBD2; v_gene: TRBV6-2/TRBV6-3; j_gene: TRBJ2-7; len: 14; CDR3nt: TGTGCCACCCTCGACCCGGGAGGCACCTACGAGCAGTACTTC; CDR3aa: CATLDPGGTYEQYF
abundance: few; d_gene: -; v_gene: TRBV6-2/TRBV6-3; j_gene: TRBJ1-1; len: 17; CDR3nt: TGTGCCAGCAGTTACGGGGGTGCGGGGATCGTTGCCACTGAAGCTTTCTTT; CDR3aa: CASSYGGAGIVATEAFF
abundance: many; d_gene: TRBD2; v_gene: TRBV14; j_gene: TRBJ2-7; len: 14; CDR3nt: TGTGCCAGCAGGAACTCCACTAGCGGGTACGAGCAGTACTTC; CDR3aa: CASRNSTSGYEQYF
abundance: many; d_gene: -; v_gene: TRBV5-1; j_gene: TRBJ2-7; len: 13; CDR3nt: TGCGCCAGCAGCTTGTTTCCGGGGGACGAGCAGTACTTC; CDR3aa: CASSLFPGDEQYF
abundance: many; d_gene: TRBD2; v_gene: TRBV6-5; j_gene: TRBJ2-7; len: 15; CDR3nt: TGTGCCAGCAGTGTGGGGGGGAGGGCCTCTTACGAGCAGTACTTC; CDR3aa: CASSVGGRASYEQYF
abundance: few; d_gene: -; v_gene: TRBV19; j_gene: TRBJ2-7; len: 15; CDR3nt: TGTGCCAGTAGCCCCTCTCCGAACGGATACTACGAGCAGTACTTC; CDR3aa: CASSPSPNGYYEQYF
abundance: -; d_gene: TRBD1; v_gene: TRBV6-5; j_gene: TRBJ1-1; len: 15; CDR3nt: TGTGCCAGCAGTCCGACAGGGTTCGGGAACACTGAAGCTTTCTTT; CDR3aa: CASSPTGFGNTEAFF
abundance: few; d_gene: TRBD1; v_gene: TRBV7-9; j_gene: TRBJ2-1; len: 16; CDR3nt: TGTGCCAGCAGCTCTAACAGGGGACCCCTCTACAATGAGCAGTTCTTC; CDR3aa: CASSSNRGPLYNEQFF
abundance: -; d_gene: -; v_gene: TRBV3-1; j_gene: TRBJ2-7; len: 13; CDR3nt: TGTGCCAGCAGCCAAGGGGAAGCGGGCGAGCAGTACTTC; CDR3aa: CASSQGEAGEQYF
abundance: few; d_gene: -; v_gene: TRBV28; j_gene: TRBJ2-7; len: 16; CDR3nt: TGTGCCAGCACCAACTCTTATGGACGACTAGGGTACGAGCAGTACTTC; CDR3aa: CASTNSYGRLGYEQYF
abundance: -; d_gene: -; v_gene: TRBV4-3; j_gene: TRBJ1-2; len: 13; CDR3nt: TGCGCCAGCAGCCAAGAGTTGTCAGCTGGCTACACCTTC; CDR3aa: CASSQELSAGYTF
abundance: once; d_gene: -; v_gene: TRBV20-1; j_gene: TRBJ2-1; len: 14; CDR3nt: TGCGGTGCTAGACTTCGGACTGACTACAATGAGCAGTTCTTC; CDR3aa: CGARLRTDYNEQFF
abundance: once; d_gene: -; v_gene: TRBV27; j_gene: TRBJ2-3; len: 16; CDR3nt: TGTGCCGGCAGCTCACTCGGGGCCAACGGACCAGATACGCAGTATTTT; CDR3aa: CAGSSLGANGPDTQYF
abundance: few; d_gene: TRBD2; v_gene: TRBV4-1; j_gene: TRBJ2-7; len: 15; CDR3nt: TGCGCCAGCAGCCAAGAAGCGGGGCTGACTGAAGAGCAGTACTTC; CDR3aa: CASSQEAGLTEEQYF
abundance: -; d_gene: -; v_gene: TRBV24-1; j_gene: TRBJ2-5; len: 14; CDR3nt: TGTGCCACCAGTGCCCCGGGAGCACAAGAGACCCAGTACTTC; CDR3aa: CATSAPGAQETQYF
abundance: -; d_gene: -; v_gene: TRBV9; j_gene: TRBJ1-1; len: 15; CDR3nt: TGTGCCAGCAGCGTAGTGAAAGACCTACACACTGAAGCTTTCTTT; CDR3aa: CASSVVKDLHTEAFF
abundance: -; d_gene: -; v_gene: TRBV27; j_gene: TRBJ2-7; len: 15; CDR3nt: TGTGCCAGCAGTTTGGGACGGGGAGGCGTCTACGAGCAGTACTTC; CDR3aa: CASSLGRGGVYEQYF
abundance: many; d_gene: -; v_gene: TRBV6-5; j_gene: TRBJ2-3; len: 14; CDR3nt: TGTGCCAGCAGTCCAAGCGGAGTCACAGATACGCAGTATTTT; CDR3aa: CASSPSGVTDTQYF
abundance: -; d_gene: -; v_gene: TRBV6-1; j_gene: TRBJ1-1; len: 13; CDR3nt: TGTGCCACCTACCGGGCCGGGGGACTAGAAGCTTTCTTT; CDR3aa: CATYRAGGLEAFF
abundance: -; d_gene: TRBD1; v_gene: TRBV27; j_gene: TRBJ1-1; len: 13; CDR3nt: TGTGCCAGCAGGACAGGGACTCACACTGAAGCTCTCTTT; CDR3aa: CASRTGTHTEALF
abundance: -; d_gene: TRBD1; v_gene: TRBV28; j_gene: TRBJ1-3; len: 16; CDR3nt: TGTGCCAGCAGTTTTTCGGACAGGAGCTCTGGAAACACCATATATTTT; CDR3aa: CASSFSDRSSGNTIYF
abundance: many; d_gene: -; v_gene: TRBV9; j_gene: TRBJ2-6; len: 17; CDR3nt: TGTGCCAGCAGCGAATGGGACCTTGTCTCTGGGGCCAACGTCCTGACTTTC; CDR3aa: CASSEWDLVSGANVLTF
abundance: few; d_gene: -; v_gene: TRBV4-1; j_gene: TRBJ2-1; len: 15; CDR3nt: TGCGCCAGCAGCCTCTCGGCCAAGGGCCTCAATGAGCAGTTCTTC; CDR3aa: CASSLSAKGLNEQFF
abundance: many; d_gene: -; v_gene: TRBV27; j_gene: TRBJ2-3; len: 15; CDR3nt: TGTGCCAGCAGTTTTTGGGGGGCCTCCACAGATACGCAGTATTTT; CDR3aa: CASSFWGASTDTQYF
abundance: few; d_gene: -; v_gene: TRBV20-1; j_gene: TRBJ2-7; len: 13; CDR3nt: TGCAGTGCCATGCAGGGGGGTGAATACGAGCAGTACTTC; CDR3aa: CSAMQGGEYEQYF
abundance: -; d_gene: -; v_gene: TRBV5-1; j_gene: TRBJ2-7; len: 14; CDR3nt: TGCGCCAGGAGCTGGGTGACACTTGACTACGAGCAGTACTTC; CDR3aa: CARSWVTLDYEQYF
abundance: many; d_gene: -; v_gene: TRBV28; j_gene: TRBJ1-1; len: 16; CDR3nt: TGTGCCAGCAGTTTAGGCATCCGACAGGCAAACACTGAAGCTTTCTTT; CDR3aa: CASSLGIRQANTEAFF